Listed here is a single T cell receptor (beta chain). As yet, its antigen is unknown. This sample is drawn from a study of shared clonotypes between healthy human individuals. Findings and limits, study-wide: It was expected that sequencing depth would affect clonotype sharing among donors. The four-donor shared clonotypes exceeded non-shared clonotypes in generation probability, with non-shared ones scoring lower.

At the deep level, the assay was run. TCRdb's table, derived via immunoSEQ multiplex PCR, lists solely in-frame clones and lacks some. The sample yields 2,500,000 or so clones, just under 95% seen once. Germline V gives CDR1 SGHNT, CDR2 YYREEE (reference sequence). Trimming removed 0 bases from V and 8 bases from J; junction bases left unmatched: 11. This CDR3 is built from 17 residues. The sequencing sample was made of naive CD4+ T cells from PBMCs. Described subset: CD45RA+ positively selected. This TCR came from a man younger than 35 in good health. Some clones in this sample may be carry-over from other donors' samples. The rearrangement links TRBV5-4 to TRBJ1-2; 12 positions agree with TRBD1. The CDR3 here is CASSLVSGTGGPMGYTF. In DNA form, the CDR3 reads TGTGCCAGCAGCTTGGTGTCGGGGACAGGGGGCCCCATGGGCTACACCTTC.